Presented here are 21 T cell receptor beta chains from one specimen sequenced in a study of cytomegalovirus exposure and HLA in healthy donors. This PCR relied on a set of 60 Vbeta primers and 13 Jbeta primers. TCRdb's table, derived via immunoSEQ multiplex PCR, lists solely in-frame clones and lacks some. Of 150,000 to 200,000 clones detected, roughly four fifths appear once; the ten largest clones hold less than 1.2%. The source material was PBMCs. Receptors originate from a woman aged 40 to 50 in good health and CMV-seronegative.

DNA for the CDR3: TGTGCCAGCAGCTTAGCCAGCGGAGGAACAGATACGCAGTATTTT. It encodes CASSLASGGTDTQYF. V usage is TRBV7-3 and J usage is TRBJ2-3; perhaps TRBD2 as D (5 bases). V was shortened by 2 bases and J by 3 bases, with 12 bases between the two germline ends. The CDR3 spans 15 residues. Germline V CDR1 and CDR2: SGHTA, FQGTGA. Combining the CDR3 with reference TRBV7-3 and TRBJ2-3 gives the whole variable domain GAGVSQTPSNKVTEKGKYVELRCDPISGHTALYWYRQSLGQGPEFLIYFQGTGAADDSGLPNDRFFAVRPEGSVSTLKIQRTERGDSAVYLCASSLASGGTDTQYFGPGTRLTVL.

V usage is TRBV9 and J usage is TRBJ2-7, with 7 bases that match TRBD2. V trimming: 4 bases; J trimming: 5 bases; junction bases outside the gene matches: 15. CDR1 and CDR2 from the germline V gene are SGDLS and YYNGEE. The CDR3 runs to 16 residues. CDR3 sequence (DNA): TGTGCCAGCAGCCCTGGCCGACTAGCCGCCGGCGACGAGCAGTACTTC. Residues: CASSPGRLAAGDEQYF.

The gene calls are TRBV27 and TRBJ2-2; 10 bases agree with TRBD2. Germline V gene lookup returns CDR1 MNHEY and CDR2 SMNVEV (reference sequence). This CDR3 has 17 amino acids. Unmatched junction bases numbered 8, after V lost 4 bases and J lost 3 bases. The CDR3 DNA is TGTGCCAGCAGTTCAGAGCGGGAGGGCCTTTACACCGGGGAGCTGTTTTTT. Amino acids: CASSSEREGLYTGELFF.

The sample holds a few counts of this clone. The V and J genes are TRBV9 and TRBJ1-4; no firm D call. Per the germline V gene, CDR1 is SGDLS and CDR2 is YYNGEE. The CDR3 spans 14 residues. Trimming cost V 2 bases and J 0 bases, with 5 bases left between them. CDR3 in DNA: TGTGCCAGCAGCGTGCAGGCAACTAATGAAAAACTGTTTTTT. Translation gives CASSVQATNEKLFF.

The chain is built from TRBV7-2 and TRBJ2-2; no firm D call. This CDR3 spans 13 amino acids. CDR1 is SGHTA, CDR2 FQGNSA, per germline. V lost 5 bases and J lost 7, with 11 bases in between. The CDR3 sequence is CASSPGPRGELFF. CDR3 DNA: TGTGCCAGCAGCCCAGGCCCGCGCGGGGAGCTGTTTTTT. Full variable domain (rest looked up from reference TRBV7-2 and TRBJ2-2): GAGVSQSPSNKVTEKGKDVELRCDPISGHTALYWYRQSLGQGLEFLIYFQGNSAPDKSGLPSDRFSAERTGGSVSTLTIQRTQQEDSAVYLCASSPGPRGELFFGEGSRLTVL.

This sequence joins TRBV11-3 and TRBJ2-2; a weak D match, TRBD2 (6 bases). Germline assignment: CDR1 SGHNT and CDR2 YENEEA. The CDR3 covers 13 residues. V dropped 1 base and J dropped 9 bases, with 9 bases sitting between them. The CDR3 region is CASSLGDLRELFF. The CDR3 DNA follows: TGTGCCAGCAGCTTAGGGGACTTAAGGGAGCTGTTTTTT.

CDR3 loop: CAISELQDTQYF. The DNA for the CDR3 is TGTGCCATCAGTGAGTTACAAGATACGCAGTATTTT. The chain links TRBV10-3 to TRBJ2-3; D ambiguous. Trimming took off 1 base at V and 5 bases at J, with 4 bases between the two ends. Germline V CDR1 and CDR2: ENHRY, SYGVKD. CDR3 length equals 12 residues.

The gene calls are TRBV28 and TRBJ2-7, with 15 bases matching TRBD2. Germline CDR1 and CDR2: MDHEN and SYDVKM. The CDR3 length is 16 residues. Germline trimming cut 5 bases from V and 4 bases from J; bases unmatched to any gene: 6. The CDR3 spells CASSADGTSGGYEQYF. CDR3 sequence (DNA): TGTGCCAGCAGTGCAGACGGGACTAGCGGGGGGTACGAGCAGTACTTC. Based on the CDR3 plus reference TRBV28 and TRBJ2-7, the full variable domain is DVKVTQSSRYLVKRTGEKVFLECVQDMDHENMFWYRQDPGLGLRLIYFSYDVKMKEKGDIPEGYSVSREKKERFSLILESASTNQTSMYLCASSADGTSGGYEQYFGPGTRLTVT.

The CDR3 nucleotides read TGTGCCAGTAGTACTAGCGGGAGTATATCCGAGCAGTACTTC. Encoded protein: CASSTSGSISEQYF. V usage is TRBV19 and J usage is TRBJ2-7; TRBD2 matches 10 bases. There are 14 residues in the CDR3. Trimming took 4 bases from V and 6 from J; bases not matched to a gene: 6. Germline CDR1 is LNHDA and CDR2 is SQIVND (reference sequence).

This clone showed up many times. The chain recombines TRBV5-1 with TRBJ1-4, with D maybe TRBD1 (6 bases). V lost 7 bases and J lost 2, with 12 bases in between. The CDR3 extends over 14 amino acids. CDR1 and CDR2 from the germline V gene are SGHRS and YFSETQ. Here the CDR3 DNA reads TGCGCCAGCGCCACAGGGTCTACTAATGAAAAACTGTTTTTT. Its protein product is CASATGSTNEKLFF.

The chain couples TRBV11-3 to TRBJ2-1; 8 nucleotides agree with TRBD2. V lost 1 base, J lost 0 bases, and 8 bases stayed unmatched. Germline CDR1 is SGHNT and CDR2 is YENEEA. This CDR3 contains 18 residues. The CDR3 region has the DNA TGTGCCAGCAGCTTAGGTGTTCTAGCGGGTAGCTCCTACAATGAGCAGTTCTTC. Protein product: CASSLGVLAGSSYNEQFF.

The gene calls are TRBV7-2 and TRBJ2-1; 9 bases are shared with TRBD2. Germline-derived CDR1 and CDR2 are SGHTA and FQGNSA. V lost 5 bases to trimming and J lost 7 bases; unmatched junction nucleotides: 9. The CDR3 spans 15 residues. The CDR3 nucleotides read TGTGCCAGCAGCCCGGAGGGGACTAGCAGGAATGAGCAGTTCTTC. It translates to CASSPEGTSRNEQFF.

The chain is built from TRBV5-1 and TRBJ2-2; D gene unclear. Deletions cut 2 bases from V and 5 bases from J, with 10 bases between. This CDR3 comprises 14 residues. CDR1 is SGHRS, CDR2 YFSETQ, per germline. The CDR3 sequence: CASSLSTGTGELFF. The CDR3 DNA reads TGCGCCAGCAGCTTATCGACTGGGACCGGGGAGCTGTTTTTT.

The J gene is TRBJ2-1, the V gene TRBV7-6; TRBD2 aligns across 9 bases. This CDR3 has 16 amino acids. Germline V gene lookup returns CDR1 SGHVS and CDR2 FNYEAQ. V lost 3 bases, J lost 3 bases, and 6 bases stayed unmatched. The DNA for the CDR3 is TGTGCCAGCAGCTTGACTCCGACTAGCGGCTACAATGAGCAGTTCTTC. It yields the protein CASSLTPTSGYNEQFF.

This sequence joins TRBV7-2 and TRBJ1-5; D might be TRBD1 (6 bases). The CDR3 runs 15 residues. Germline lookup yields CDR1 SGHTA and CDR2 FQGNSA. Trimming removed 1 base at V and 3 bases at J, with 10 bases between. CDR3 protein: CASSLDRDNNQPQHF. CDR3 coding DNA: TGTGCCAGCAGCTTAGACAGGGACAACAATCAGCCCCAGCATTTT. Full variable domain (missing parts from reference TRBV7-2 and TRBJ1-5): GAGVSQSPSNKVTEKGKDVELRCDPISGHTALYWYRQSLGQGLEFLIYFQGNSAPDKSGLPSDRFSAERTGGSVSTLTIQRTQQEDSAVYLCASSLDRDNNQPQHFGDGTRLSIL.

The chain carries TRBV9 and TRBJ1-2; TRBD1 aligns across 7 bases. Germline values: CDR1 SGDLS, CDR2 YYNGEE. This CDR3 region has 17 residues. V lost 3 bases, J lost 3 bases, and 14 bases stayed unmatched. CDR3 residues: CASSDGDRPVNYYGYTF. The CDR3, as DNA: TGTGCCAGCAGCGATGGGGACAGACCCGTCAATTACTATGGCTACACCTTC.

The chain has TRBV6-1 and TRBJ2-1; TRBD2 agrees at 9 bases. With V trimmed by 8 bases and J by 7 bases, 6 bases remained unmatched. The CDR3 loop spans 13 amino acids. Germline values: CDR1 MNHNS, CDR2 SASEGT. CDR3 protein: CASHSGRWNEQFF. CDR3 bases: TGTGCCAGCCATAGCGGGAGATGGAATGAGCAGTTCTTC.

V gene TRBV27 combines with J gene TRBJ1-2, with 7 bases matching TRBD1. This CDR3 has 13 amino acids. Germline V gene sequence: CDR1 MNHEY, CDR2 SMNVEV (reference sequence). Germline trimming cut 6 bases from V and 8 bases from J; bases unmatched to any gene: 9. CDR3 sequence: CASSSRGMRGYTF. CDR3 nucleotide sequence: TGTGCCAGCAGCTCCAGGGGGATGAGAGGCTACACCTTC.

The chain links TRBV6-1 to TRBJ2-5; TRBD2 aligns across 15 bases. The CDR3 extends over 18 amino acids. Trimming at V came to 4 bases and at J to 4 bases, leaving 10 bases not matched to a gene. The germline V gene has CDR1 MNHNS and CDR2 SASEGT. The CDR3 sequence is CASSGSGLAGGPGETQYF. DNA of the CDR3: TGTGCCAGCAGTGGGTCCGGACTAGCGGGAGGGCCAGGAGAGACCCAGTACTTC.

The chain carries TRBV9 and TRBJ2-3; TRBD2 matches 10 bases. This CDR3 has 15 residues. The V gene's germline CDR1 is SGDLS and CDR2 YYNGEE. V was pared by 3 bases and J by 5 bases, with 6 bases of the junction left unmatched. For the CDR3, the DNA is TGTGCCAGCAGCGGTCTAGCGGGAGTTAGAGATACGCAGTATTTT. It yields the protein CASSGLAGVRDTQYF. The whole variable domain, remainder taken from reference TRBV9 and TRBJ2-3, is DSGVTQTPKHLITATGQRVTLRCSPRSGDLSVYWYQQSLDQGLQFLIQYYNGEERAKGNILERFSAQQFPDLHSELNLSSLELGDSALYFCASSGLAGVRDTQYFGPGTRLTVL.

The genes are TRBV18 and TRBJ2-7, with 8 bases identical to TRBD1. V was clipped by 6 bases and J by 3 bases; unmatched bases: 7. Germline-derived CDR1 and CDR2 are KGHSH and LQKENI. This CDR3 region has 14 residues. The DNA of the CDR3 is TGTGCCAGCTCCCATCCGGACAGGGTCTACGAGCAGTACTTC. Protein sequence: CASSHPDRVYEQYF.